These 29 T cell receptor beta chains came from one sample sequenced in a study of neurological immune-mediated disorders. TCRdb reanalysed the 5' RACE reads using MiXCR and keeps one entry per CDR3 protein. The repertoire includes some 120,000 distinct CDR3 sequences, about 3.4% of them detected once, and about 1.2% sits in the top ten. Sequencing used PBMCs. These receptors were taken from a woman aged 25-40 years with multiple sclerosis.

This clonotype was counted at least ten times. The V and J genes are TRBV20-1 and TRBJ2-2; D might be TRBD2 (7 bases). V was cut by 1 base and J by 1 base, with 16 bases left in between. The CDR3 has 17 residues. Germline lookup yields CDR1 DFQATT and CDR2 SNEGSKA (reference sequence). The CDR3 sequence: CSARAQLGGGNTGELFF. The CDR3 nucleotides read TGCAGTGCTAGAGCCCAGTTAGGGGGGGGGAACACCGGGGAGCTGTTTTTT.

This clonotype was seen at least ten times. The chain's CDR3 is CASSPDYYGYTF. The CDR3 coding sequence is TGTGCCAGCAGCCCTGACTACTATGGCTACACCTTC. The V and J genes are TRBV6-6 and TRBJ1-2, with D unresolved. V lost 6 bases and J lost 3, with 8 bases in between. The CDR3 consists of 12 residues. The germline V gene encodes CDR1 MNHNY and CDR2 SVGAGI (reference sequence).

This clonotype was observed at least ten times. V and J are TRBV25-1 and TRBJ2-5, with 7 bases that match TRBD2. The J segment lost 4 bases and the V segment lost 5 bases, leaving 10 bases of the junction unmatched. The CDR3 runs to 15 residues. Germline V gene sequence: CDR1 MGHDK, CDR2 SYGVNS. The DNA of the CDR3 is TGTGCCAGCAGTCTGTCGCAGCCGGGAGGAGAGACCCAGTACTTC. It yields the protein CASSLSQPGGETQYF.

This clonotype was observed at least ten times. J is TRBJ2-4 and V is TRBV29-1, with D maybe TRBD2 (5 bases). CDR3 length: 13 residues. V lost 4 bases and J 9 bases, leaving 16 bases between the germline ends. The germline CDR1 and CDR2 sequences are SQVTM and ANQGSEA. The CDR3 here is CSVVDIGRGIQYF. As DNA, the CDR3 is TGCAGCGTTGTCGACATAGGGAGAGGCATTCAGTACTTC.

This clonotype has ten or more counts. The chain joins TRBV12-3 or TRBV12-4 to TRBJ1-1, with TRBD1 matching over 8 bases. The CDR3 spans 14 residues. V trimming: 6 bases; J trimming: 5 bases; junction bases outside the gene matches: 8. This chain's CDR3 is CASRPDRVSTEAFF. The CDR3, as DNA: TGTGCCAGCAGACCGGACAGGGTTAGTACTGAAGCTTTCTTT.

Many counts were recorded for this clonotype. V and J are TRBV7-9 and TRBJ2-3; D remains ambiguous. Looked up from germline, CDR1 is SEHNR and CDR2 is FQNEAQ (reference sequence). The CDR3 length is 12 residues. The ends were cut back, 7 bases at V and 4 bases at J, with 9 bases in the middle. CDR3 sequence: CASTFGADTQYF. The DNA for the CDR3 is TGTGCCAGCACTTTTGGGGCAGATACGCAGTATTTT.

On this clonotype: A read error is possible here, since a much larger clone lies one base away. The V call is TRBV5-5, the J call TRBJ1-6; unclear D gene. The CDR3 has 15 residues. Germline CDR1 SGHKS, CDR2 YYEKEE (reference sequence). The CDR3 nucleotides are TGTGCCAGCAGCTTGAGGGCAGAGAATAATTCACCCCTCAACTTT. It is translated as CASSLRAENNSPLNF.

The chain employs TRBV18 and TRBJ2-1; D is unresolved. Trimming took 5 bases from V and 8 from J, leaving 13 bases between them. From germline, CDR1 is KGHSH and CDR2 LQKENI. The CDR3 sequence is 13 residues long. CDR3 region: CASSDPFVHEQFF. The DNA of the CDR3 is TGTGCCAGCTCAGACCCGTTTGTCCATGAGCAGTTCTTC.

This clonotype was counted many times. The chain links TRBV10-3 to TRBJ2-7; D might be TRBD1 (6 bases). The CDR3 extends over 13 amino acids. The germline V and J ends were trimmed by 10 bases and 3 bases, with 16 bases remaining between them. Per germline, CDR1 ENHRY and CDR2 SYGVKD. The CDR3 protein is CASGRGFLYEQYF. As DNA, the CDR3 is TGTGCCAGTGGAAGGGGGTTCCTCTACGAGCAGTACTTC.

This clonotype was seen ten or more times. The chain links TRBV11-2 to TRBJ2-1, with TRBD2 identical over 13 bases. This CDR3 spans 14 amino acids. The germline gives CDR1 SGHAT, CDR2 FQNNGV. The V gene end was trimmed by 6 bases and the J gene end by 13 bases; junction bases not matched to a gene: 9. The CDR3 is CASRIGGLAGPQFF. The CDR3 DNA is TGTGCCAGCAGGATAGGGGGACTAGCGGGACCCCAGTTCTTC.

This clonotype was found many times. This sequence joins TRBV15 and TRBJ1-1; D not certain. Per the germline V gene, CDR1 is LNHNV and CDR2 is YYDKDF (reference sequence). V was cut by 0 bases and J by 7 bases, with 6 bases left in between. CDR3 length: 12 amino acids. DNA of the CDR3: TGTGCCACCAGCAGAGACCGGGTTGAAGCTTTCTTT. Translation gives CATSRDRVEAFF.

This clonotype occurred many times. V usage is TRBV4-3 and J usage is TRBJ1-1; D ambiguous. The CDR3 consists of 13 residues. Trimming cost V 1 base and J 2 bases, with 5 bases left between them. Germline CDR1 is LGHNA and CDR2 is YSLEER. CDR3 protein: CASSQGFNTEAFF. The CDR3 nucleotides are TGCGCCAGCAGCCAAGGTTTCAACACTGAAGCTTTCTTT.

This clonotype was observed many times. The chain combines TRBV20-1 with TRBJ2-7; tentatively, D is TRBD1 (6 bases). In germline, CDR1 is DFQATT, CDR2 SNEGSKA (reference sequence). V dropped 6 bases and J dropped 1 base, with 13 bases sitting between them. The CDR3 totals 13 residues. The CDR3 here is CSARGGTSYEQYF. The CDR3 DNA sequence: TGCAGTGCCAGGGGCGGAACTTCCTACGAGCAGTACTTC.

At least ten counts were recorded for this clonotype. The CDR3 region has the DNA TGTGCCAGCAGCTTAGGAACTAGCCCCCTAAACATTCAGTACTTC. Its translation is CASSLGTSPLNIQYF. The V gene is TRBV7-2, the J gene TRBJ2-4; D may be TRBD2 (6 bases). Between the trimmed V and J ends, which lost 1 base and 6 bases, there was a span of 13 bases. The CDR3 covers 15 residues. Germline CDR1 reads SGHTA; CDR2 reads FQGNSA.

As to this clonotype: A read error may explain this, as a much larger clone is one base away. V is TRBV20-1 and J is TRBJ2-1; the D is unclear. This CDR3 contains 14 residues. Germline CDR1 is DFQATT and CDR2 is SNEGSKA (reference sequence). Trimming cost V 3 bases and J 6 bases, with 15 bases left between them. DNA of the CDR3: TGCAGTGCTAGGTTACCCAACATGGGCAATGAGCAGTTCTTC. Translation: CSARLPNMGNEQFF.

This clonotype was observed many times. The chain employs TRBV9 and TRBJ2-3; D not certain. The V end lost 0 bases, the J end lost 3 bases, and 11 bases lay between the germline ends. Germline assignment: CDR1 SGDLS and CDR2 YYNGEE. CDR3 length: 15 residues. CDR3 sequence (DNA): TGTGCCAGCAGCGTAGCGTCCCTGGTGACAGATACGCAGTATTTT. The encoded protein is CASSVASLVTDTQYF.

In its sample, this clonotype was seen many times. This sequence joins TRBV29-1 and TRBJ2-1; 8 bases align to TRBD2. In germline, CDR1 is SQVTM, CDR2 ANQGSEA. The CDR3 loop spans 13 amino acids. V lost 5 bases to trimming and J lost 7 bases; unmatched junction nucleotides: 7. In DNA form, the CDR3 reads TGCAGCGTTAAAAGGCGGGGGGTAAATGAGCAGTTCTTC. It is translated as CSVKRRGVNEQFF.

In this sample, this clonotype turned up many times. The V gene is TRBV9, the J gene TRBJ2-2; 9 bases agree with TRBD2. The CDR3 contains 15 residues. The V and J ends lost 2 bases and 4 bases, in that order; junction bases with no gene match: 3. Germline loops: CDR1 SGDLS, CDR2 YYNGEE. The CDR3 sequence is CASSVSSGSTGELFF. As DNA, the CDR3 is TGTGCCAGCAGCGTCAGTAGCGGGAGCACCGGGGAGCTGTTTTTT.

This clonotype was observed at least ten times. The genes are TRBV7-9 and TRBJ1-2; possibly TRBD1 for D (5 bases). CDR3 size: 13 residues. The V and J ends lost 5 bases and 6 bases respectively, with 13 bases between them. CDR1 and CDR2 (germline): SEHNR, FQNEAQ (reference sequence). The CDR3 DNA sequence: TGTGCCAGCAGCCCACAGGCATGGGATGGCTACACCTTC. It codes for CASSPQAWDGYTF.

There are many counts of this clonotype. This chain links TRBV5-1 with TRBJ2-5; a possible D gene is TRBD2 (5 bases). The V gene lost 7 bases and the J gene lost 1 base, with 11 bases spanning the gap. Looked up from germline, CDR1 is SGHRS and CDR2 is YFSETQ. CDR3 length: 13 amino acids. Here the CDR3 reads CASGSTFQETQYF. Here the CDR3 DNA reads TGCGCCAGCGGGAGCACCTTCCAAGAGACCCAGTACTTC. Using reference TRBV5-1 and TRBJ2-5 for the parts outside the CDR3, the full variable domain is KAGVTQTPRYLIKTRGQQVTLSCSPISGHRSVSWYQQTPGQGLQFLFEYFSETQRNKGNFPGRFSGRQFSNSRSEMNVSTLELGDSALYLCASGSTFQETQYFGPGTRLLVL.

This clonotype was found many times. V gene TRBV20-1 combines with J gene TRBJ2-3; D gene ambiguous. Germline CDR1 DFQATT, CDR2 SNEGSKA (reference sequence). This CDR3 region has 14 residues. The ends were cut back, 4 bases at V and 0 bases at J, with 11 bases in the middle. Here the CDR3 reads CSAKGGASTDTQYF. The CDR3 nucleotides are TGCAGTGCTAAAGGCGGAGCGAGCACAGATACGCAGTATTTT.

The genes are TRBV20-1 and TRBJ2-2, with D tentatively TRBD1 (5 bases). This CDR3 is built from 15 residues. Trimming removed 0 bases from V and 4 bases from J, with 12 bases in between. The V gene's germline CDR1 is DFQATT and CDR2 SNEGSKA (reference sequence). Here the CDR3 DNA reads TGCAGTGCTAGAGATGCGTCACAGGTCACCGGGGAGCTGTTTTTT. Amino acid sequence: CSARDASQVTGELFF.

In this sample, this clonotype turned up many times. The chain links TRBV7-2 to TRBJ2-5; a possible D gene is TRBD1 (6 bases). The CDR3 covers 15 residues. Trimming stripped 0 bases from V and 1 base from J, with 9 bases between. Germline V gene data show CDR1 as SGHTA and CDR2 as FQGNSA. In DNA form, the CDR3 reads TGTGCCAGCAGCTTAGCTGTGGGGGCCCAAGAGACCCAGTACTTC. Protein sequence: CASSLAVGAQETQYF.

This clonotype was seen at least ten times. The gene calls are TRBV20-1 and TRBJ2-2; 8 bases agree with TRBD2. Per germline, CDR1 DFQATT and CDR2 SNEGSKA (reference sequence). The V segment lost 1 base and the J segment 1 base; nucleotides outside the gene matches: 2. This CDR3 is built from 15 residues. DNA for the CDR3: TGCAGTGCTAGAGCTCTAGCGGGGAACACCGGGGAGCTGTTTTTT. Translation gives CSARALAGNTGELFF.

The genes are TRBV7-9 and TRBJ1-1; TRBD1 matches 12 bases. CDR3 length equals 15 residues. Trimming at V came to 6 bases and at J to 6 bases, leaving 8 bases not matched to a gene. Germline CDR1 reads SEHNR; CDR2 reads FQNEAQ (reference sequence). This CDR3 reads CASSRRDRGRAEAFF. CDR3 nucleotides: TGTGCCAGCAGTCGTCGGGACAGGGGGCGAGCTGAAGCTTTCTTT.

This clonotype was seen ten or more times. The CDR3 DNA sequence: TGCGCCAGCAGCTTGCGGACTGGACAGCCCCAGCATTTT. This gives the protein CASSLRTGQPQHF. J is TRBJ1-5 and V is TRBV5-1; D remains ambiguous. Germline V gene sequence: CDR1 SGHRS, CDR2 YFSETQ. V was shortened by 1 base and J by 7 bases, with 9 bases between the two germline ends. This CDR3 comprises 13 residues.

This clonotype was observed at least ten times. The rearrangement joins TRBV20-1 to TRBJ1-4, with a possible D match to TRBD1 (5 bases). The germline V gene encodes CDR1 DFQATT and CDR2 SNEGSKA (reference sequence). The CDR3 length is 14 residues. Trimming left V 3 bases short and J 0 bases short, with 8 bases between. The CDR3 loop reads CSASGAATNEKLFF. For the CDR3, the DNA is TGCAGTGCTAGTGGGGCGGCAACTAATGAAAAACTGTTTTTT.

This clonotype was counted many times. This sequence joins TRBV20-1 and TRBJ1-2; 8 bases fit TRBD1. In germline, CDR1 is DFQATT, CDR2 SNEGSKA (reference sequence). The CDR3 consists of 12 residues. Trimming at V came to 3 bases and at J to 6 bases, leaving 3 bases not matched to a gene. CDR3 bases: TGCAGTGCTAGCAGGGGGCTCAATGGCTACACCTTC. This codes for CSASRGLNGYTF.

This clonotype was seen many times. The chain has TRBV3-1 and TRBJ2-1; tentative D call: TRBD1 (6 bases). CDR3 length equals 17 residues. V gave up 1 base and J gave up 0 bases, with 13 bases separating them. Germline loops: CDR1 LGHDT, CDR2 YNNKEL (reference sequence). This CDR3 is CASSQVNRDNSYNEQFF. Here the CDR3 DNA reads TGTGCCAGCAGCCAAGTCAACAGGGATAACTCCTACAATGAGCAGTTCTTC.